This T cell receptor (beta chain) is drawn from a study of beta chain features in type 1 diabetes. The study, taken as a whole, reports: All four CD4+ subsets from Type 1 diabetes patients carried moderately but significantly shorter TCRB CDR3s. A potential PCR bias toward shorter templates would be equal in patient and control samples. It was among patients, rather than healthy donors, that naive, central memory and Treg TCRB repertoires appeared more similar. Cells with high TCR expression could be over-represented when cDNA is sequenced.

About this clone: The target antigen is unknown.

Investigators reverse transcribed all isolated RNA, so they sequenced expressed TCRB transcripts. Sequenced by immunoSEQ multiplex PCR; TCRdb stores in-frame clones only, minus some. The sample lists around 250,000 clones, around 68% seen once, with 0.053% in the top ten. J gave up 6 bases and V 2 bases, and 5 bases lay outside the gene matches. Germline CDR1 and CDR2: MNHNY and SVGAGI (reference sequence). The CDR3 has 14 amino acids. The V gene is TRBV6-6, the J gene TRBJ2-3; 7 nucleotides line up with TRBD2. The clonotype was recovered from a man aged 25-40 years in good health. The specimen was naive CD4+ T cells from blood. The CDR3 loop is CASSYLQAGDTQYF. CDR3 coding DNA: TGTGCCAGCAGTTACCTACAAGCGGGGGATACGCAGTATTTT.